Below are 20 T cell receptor beta chains sequenced from a single sample in a study of blood T cell repertoires in COVID-19. Clones were sequenced by immunoSEQ multiplex PCR, and TCRdb holds only the in-frame ones, with some missing. Of tens of thousands of clones listed, approximately 86% were seen once; the top ten hold more than 1.5%. The sequenced material came from peripheral blood. The receptors stem from a woman of 80 years or more with active or convalescent COVID-19.

This rearrangement joins TRBV3-1 (or the pseudogene TRBV3-2) to TRBJ2-6, with D possibly matching TRBD2 (5 bases). Per the germline V gene, CDR1 is LGHDT and CDR2 is YNNKEL (reference sequence). V dropped 2 bases and J dropped 4 bases, with 18 bases sitting between them. The CDR3 runs 18 residues. As DNA, the CDR3 is TGTGCCAGCAGCCAATTCCATCGGGCCTCGGGAGGGGCCAACGTCCTGACTTTC. This codes for CASSQFHRASGGANVLTF.

This clone was recorded once. The chain links TRBV7-9 to TRBJ1-4; possibly TRBD1 for D (6 bases). The germline V and J ends were trimmed by 5 bases and 4 bases, with 14 bases remaining between them. CDR1 is SEHNR, CDR2 FQNEAQ, per germline (reference sequence). This CDR3 has 15 residues. CDR3 in amino acids: CASSPRTGFNEKLFF. CDR3 coding DNA: TGTGCCAGCAGCCCGCGAACAGGGTTTAATGAAAAACTGTTTTTT.

The chain employs TRBV6-1 and TRBJ2-3, with a tentative D call TRBD2 (5 bases). Germline values: CDR1 MNHNS, CDR2 SASEGT. The V end was cut by 4 bases, the J end by 5 bases, with 28 bases between. The CDR3 has 19 amino acids. The CDR3 sequence: CASSGTSGYIPSKLDTQYF. In nucleotides, the CDR3 is TGTGCCAGCAGTGGAACCAGCGGCTATATCCCGTCTAAATTAGATACGCAGTATTTT.

The rearrangement uses TRBV11-3 and TRBJ1-1, with no clear D. CDR1 and CDR2 from the germline V gene are SGHNT and YENEEA. CDR3 length: 14 amino acids. V lost 1 base and J lost 0, with 6 bases in between. The CDR3 bases are TGTGCCAGCAGCTTAGGGGCTCTGAACACTGAAGCTTTCTTT. Amino acid sequence: CASSLGALNTEAFF.

The V and J genes are TRBV7-9 and TRBJ2-6; 9 bases line up with TRBD1. CDR1 and CDR2 (germline): SEHNR, FQNEAQ (reference sequence). This CDR3 contains 18 residues. V lost 5 bases and J lost 0; bases outside the gene matches: 8. The CDR3 loop reads CASSPAGTGFSGANVLTF. The DNA of the CDR3 is TGTGCCAGCAGCCCGGCCGGGACAGGGTTCTCTGGGGCCAACGTCCTGACTTTC. Variable domain in full (rest from reference TRBV7-9 and TRBJ2-6): DTGVSQNPRHKITKRGQNVTFRCDPISEHNRLYWYRQTLGQGPEFLTYFQNEAQLEKSRLLSDRFSAERPKGSFSTLEIQRTEQGDSAMYLCASSPAGTGFSGANVLTFGAGSRLTVL.

The chain joins TRBV5-1 to TRBJ2-3; D possibly corresponds to TRBD1 (6 bases). V was clipped by 2 bases and J by 3 bases, with 10 bases between them. The CDR3 has 14 residues. Germline V CDR1 and CDR2: SGHRS, YFSETQ. The CDR3 loop reads CASSLQGRTDTQYF. The CDR3 DNA reads TGCGCCAGCAGCTTACAGGGAAGAACAGATACGCAGTATTTT.

V is TRBV5-1 and J is TRBJ2-1; 7 bases align to TRBD1. The CDR3 has 15 amino acids. The junction had 9 bases not matched to a gene; V was cut back by 2 bases and J by 7 bases. Germline assignment: CDR1 SGHRS and CDR2 YFSETQ. The CDR3 region is CASSLTYRGENEQFF. CDR3 DNA: TGCGCCAGCAGCTTAACGTACAGGGGCGAGAATGAGCAGTTCTTC. Complete variable domain (other parts from reference TRBV5-1 and TRBJ2-1): KAGVTQTPRYLIKTRGQQVTLSCSPISGHRSVSWYQQTPGQGLQFLFEYFSETQRNKGNFPGRFSGRQFSNSRSEMNVSTLELGDSALYLCASSLTYRGENEQFFGPGTRLTVL.

Here the CDR3 reads CASSPGGNYNEQFF. The CDR3, as DNA: TGTGCCAGCTCACCGGGCGGGAACTACAATGAGCAGTTCTTC. The genes are TRBV18 and TRBJ2-1; possibly TRBD2 for D (6 bases). Germline CDR1 and CDR2: KGHSH and LQKENI. The length of the CDR3 is 14 residues. The germline V and J ends were trimmed by 3 bases and 3 bases, with 9 bases remaining between them.

The chain is built from TRBV9 and TRBJ1-1, with 11 nucleotides matching TRBD1. V lost 4 bases, J lost 6 bases, and 14 bases stayed unmatched. CDR3 length equals 17 residues. Germline V gene lookup returns CDR1 SGDLS and CDR2 YYNGEE. This CDR3 is CASSLSFGGTGGSEAFF. The CDR3 bases are TGTGCCAGCAGCCTGAGCTTCGGGGGGACAGGGGGTTCTGAAGCTTTCTTT.

The chain recombines TRBV6-5 with TRBJ1-5, with D unresolved. Trimming pared 10 bases from V and 4 bases from J, leaving 14 bases between. The CDR3 is 13 residues long. In germline, CDR1 is MNHEY, CDR2 SVGAGI. This chain's CDR3 is CATDLGPNQPQHF. The CDR3 DNA reads as TGTGCCACCGACCTTGGGCCGAATCAGCCCCAGCATTTT.

V and J are TRBV5-4 and TRBJ1-1; 7 nucleotides agree with TRBD1. CDR3 length: 16 amino acids. V was pared by 3 bases and J by 5 bases, with 13 bases of the junction left unmatched. CDR1 and CDR2 (germline): SGHNT, YYREEE (reference sequence). CDR3 nucleotides: TGTGCCAGCAGCTCGGGACAGCGCGGTGGGAATACTGAAGCTTTCTTT. It encodes CASSSGQRGGNTEAFF.

The chain uses TRBV6-2 or TRBV6-3 and TRBJ1-2; TRBD1 matches at 7 bases. The germline gives CDR1 MNHEY, CDR2 SVGEGT. The CDR3 contains 15 residues. Trimming took 0 bases from V and 2 from J; bases not matched to a gene: 3. This chain's CDR3 is CASSYSRGSNYGYTF. The DNA of the CDR3 is TGTGCCAGCAGTTACTCCAGGGGGAGCAACTATGGCTACACCTTC.

This chain uses TRBV19 with TRBJ1-1, with D hard to call. V gave up 3 bases and J gave up 2 bases, with 10 bases separating them. CDR3 length: 14 residues. The germline CDR1 and CDR2 sequences are LNHDA and SQIVND (reference sequence). The DNA of the CDR3 is TGTGCCAGTAGTATCGGCGGGATCAACACTGAAGCTTTCTTT. This codes for CASSIGGINTEAFF.

The chain uses TRBV10-3 and TRBJ2-7; 7 nucleotides agree with TRBD1. Germline CDR1 and CDR2: ENHRY and SYGVKD. This CDR3 spans 13 amino acids. V lost 6 bases, J lost 5 bases, and 7 bases stayed unmatched. The CDR3 DNA follows: TGTGCCATCAGACGACAGGGACCCGACGAGCAGTACTTC. This translates into CAIRRQGPDEQYF.

This chain links TRBV29-1 with TRBJ1-1, with D unresolved. V was cut by 1 base and J by 0 bases, with 6 bases left in between. The CDR3 has 13 residues. Per germline, CDR1 SQVTM and CDR2 ANQGSEA. CDR3 in amino acids: CSVEGQMNTEAFF. CDR3 sequence (DNA): TGCAGCGTTGAAGGCCAGATGAACACTGAAGCTTTCTTT.

The J gene is TRBJ2-3, the V gene TRBV7-2; possibly TRBD2 for D (6 bases). The CDR3 extends over 16 amino acids. Looked up from germline, CDR1 is SGHTA and CDR2 is FQGNSA. V was shortened by 5 bases and J by 2 bases, with 17 bases between the two germline ends. The CDR3 region has the DNA TGTGCCAGCAGCCCTCGGGCCGGGGGATACACAGATACGCAGTATTTT. Protein product: CASSPRAGGYTDTQYF.

The V and J genes are TRBV19 and TRBJ1-2, with TRBD1 matching over 10 bases. V gave up 8 bases and J gave up 7 bases; unmatched junction bases: 10. This CDR3 comprises 14 residues. Germline-derived CDR1 and CDR2 are LNHDA and SQIVND (reference sequence). CDR3 sequence reads: CASLPDRGRTGYTF. In DNA form, the CDR3 reads TGTGCCAGTCTCCCAGACAGGGGGCGAACTGGCTACACCTTC.

The V and J genes are TRBV3-1 (or the pseudogene TRBV3-2) and TRBJ2-3, with 10 nucleotides matching TRBD2. The CDR3 has 18 amino acids. Trimming removed 2 bases from V and 4 bases from J; junction bases left unmatched: 12. Looked up from germline, CDR1 is LGHDT and CDR2 is YNNKEL (reference sequence). The CDR3 here is CASSQTSGAHPGADTQYF. Written as DNA, the CDR3 is TGTGCCAGCAGCCAAACTAGCGGGGCCCACCCTGGAGCAGATACGCAGTATTTT.

This chain uses TRBV19 with TRBJ1-3; 7 bases fit TRBD1. Germline V gene data show CDR1 as LNHDA and CDR2 as SQIVND (reference sequence). The length of the CDR3 is 14 residues. Unmatched junction bases numbered 4, after V lost 6 bases and J lost 2 bases. The CDR3 DNA is TGTGCCAGTAGCTCAGGGGGTGCTGGAAACACCATATATTTT. This codes for CASSSGGAGNTIYF.

The rearrangement links TRBV10-3 to TRBJ1-2, with D possibly being TRBD1 (5 bases). Trimming left V 3 bases short and J 4 bases short, with 9 bases between. Looked up from germline, CDR1 is ENHRY and CDR2 is SYGVKD. CDR3 size: 13 residues. In DNA form, the CDR3 reads TGTGCCATCAGTGACAGGGTTAGCTATGGCTACACCTTC. This translates into CAISDRVSYGYTF.